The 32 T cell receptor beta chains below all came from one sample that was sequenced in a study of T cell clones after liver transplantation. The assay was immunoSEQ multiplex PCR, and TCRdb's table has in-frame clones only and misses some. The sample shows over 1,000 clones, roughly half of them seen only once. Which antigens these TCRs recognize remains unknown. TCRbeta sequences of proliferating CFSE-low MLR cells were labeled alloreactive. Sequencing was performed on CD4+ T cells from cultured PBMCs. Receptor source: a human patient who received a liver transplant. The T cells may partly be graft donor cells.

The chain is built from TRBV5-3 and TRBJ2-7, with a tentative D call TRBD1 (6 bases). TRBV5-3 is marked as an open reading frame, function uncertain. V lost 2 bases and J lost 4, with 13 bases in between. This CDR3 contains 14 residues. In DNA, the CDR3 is TGTGCCAGAAGCTTCTTCGCGACAGGTTACGAGCAGTACGTC. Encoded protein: CARSFFATGYEQYV.

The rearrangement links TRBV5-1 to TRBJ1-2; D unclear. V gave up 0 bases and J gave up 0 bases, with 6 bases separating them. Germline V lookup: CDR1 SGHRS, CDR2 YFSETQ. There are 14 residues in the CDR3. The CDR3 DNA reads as TGCGCCAGCAGCTTGGGCGGATCTAACTATGGCTACACCTTC. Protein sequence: CASSLGGSNYGYTF.

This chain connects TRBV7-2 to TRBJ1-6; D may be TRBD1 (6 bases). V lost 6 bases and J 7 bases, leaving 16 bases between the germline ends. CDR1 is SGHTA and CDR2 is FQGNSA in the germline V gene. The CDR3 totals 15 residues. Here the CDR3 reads CASRHRDPWNSPLHF. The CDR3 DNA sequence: TGTGCCAGCAGACACAGGGACCCTTGGAATTCACCCCTCCACTTT.

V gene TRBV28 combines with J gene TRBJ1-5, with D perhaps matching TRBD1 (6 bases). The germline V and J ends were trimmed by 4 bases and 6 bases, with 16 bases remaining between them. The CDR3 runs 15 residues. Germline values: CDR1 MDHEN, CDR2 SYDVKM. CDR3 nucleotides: TGTGCCAGCAGTTCGACAGGATCTAAAGGTCAGCCCCAGCATTTT. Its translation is CASSSTGSKGQPQHF.

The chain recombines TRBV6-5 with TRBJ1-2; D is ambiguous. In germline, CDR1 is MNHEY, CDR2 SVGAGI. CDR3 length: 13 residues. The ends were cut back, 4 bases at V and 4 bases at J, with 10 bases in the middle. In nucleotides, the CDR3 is TGTGCCAGCAGTTTTCAAAAGACCTATGGCTACACCTTC. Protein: CASSFQKTYGYTF.

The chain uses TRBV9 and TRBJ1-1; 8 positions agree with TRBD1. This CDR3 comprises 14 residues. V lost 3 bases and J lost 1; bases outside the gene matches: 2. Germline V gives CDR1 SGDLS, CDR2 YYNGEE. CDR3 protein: CASSDTGGNTEAFF. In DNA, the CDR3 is TGTGCCAGCAGCGACACAGGGGGGAACACTGAAGCTTTCTTT.

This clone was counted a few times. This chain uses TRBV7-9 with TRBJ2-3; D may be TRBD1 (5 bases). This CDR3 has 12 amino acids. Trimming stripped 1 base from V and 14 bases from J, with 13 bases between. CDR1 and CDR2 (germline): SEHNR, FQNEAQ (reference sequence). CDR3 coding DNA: TGTGCCAGCAGCTTAGGACAGACCCCCCGGTATTTT. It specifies CASSLGQTPRYF. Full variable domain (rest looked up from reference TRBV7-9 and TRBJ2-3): DTGVSQNPRHKITKRGQNVTFRCDPISEHNRLYWYRQTLGQGPEFLTYFQNEAQLEKSRLLSDRFSAERPKGSFSTLEIQRTEQGDSAMYLCASSLGQTPRYFGPGTRLTVL.

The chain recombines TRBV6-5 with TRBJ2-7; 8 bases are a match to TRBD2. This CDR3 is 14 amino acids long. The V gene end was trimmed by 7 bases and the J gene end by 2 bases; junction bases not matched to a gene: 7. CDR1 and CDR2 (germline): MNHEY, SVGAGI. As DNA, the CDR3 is TGTGCCAGCACCCCCCCGGGGGGGACCTACGAGCAGTACTTC. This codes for CASTPPGGTYEQYF.

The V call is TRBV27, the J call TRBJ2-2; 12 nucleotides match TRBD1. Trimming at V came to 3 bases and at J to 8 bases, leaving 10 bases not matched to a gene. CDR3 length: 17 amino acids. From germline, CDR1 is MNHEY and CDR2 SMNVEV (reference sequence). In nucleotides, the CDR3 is TGTGCCAGCAGTTTCATCCTGGGGGACAGGGGGCGGGGGGAGCTGTTTTTT. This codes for CASSFILGDRGRGELFF.

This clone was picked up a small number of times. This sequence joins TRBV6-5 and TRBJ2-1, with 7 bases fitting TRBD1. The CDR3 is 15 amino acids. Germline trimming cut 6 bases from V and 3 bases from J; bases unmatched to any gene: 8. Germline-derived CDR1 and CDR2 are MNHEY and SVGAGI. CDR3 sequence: CASRSGTADYNEQFF. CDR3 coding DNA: TGTGCCAGCAGATCCGGGACAGCGGACTACAATGAGCAGTTCTTC.

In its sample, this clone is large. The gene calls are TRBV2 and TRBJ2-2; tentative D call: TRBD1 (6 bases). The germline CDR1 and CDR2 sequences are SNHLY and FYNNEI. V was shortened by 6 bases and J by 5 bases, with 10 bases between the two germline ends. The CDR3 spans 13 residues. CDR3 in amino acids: CASRGDTTGELFF. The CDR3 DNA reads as TGTGCCAGCAGAGGGGACACGACCGGGGAGCTGTTTTTT.

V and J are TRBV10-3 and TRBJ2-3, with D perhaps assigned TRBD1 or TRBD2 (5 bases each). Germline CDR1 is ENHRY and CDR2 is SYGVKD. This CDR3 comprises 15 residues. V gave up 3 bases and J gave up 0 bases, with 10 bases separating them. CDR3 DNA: TGTGCCATCAGTGATAAGGGACGGAGCACAGATACGCAGTATTTT. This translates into CAISDKGRSTDTQYF.

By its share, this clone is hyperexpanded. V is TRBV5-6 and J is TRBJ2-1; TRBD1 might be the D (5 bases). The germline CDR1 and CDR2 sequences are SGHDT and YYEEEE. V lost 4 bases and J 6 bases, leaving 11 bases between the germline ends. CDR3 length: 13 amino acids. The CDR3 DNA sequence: TGTGCCAGCAGCCACGGCAGGGTCAATGAGCAGTTCTTC. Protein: CASSHGRVNEQFF. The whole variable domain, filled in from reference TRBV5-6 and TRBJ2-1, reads DAGVTQSPTHLIKTRGQQVTLRCSPKSGHDTVSWYQQALGQGPQFIFQYYEEEERQRGNFPDRFSGHQFPNYSSELNVNALLLGDSALYLCASSHGRVNEQFFGPGTRLTVL.

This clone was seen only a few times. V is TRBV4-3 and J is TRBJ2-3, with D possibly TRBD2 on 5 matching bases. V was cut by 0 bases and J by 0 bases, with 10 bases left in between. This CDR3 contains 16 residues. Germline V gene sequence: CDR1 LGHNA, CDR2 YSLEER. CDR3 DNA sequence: TGCGCCAGCAGCCAAGATTCAGGACTTAGCACAGATACGCAGTATTTT. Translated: CASSQDSGLSTDTQYF.

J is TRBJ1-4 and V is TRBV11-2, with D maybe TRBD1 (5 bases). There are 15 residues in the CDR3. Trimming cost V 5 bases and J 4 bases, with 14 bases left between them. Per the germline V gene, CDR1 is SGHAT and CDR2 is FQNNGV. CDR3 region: CASSPTGGINEKLFF. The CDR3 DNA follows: TGTGCCAGCAGCCCGACGGGGGGGATTAATGAAAAACTGTTTTTT.

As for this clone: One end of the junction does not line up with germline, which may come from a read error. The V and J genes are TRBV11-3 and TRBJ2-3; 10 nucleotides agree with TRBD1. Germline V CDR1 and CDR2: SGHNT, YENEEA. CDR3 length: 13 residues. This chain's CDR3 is CASSFSGTGAPTF. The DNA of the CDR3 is TGTGCCAGCAGCTTCTCCGGGACAGGGGCACCAACTTTT.

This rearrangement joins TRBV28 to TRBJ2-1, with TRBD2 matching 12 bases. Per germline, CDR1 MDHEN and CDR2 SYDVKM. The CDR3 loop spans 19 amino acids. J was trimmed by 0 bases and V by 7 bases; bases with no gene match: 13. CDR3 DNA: TGTGCCAGCACCCCGACTAGCGGGAGTGGCAAGTTCTCCTACAATGAGCAGTTCTTC. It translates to CASTPTSGSGKFSYNEQFF.

The CDR3: CASSPTLTGYSTGELFF. The CDR3 DNA is TGTGCCAGCTCACCGACATTGACAGGGTATAGCACCGGGGAGCTGTTTTTT. This rearrangement joins TRBV18 to TRBJ2-2; the match to TRBD1 covers 7 bases. The V segment lost 3 bases and the J segment 4 bases; nucleotides outside the gene matches: 11. The CDR3 runs 17 residues. Germline V gene sequence: CDR1 KGHSH, CDR2 LQKENI. Using reference TRBV18 and TRBJ2-2 for the parts outside the CDR3, the full variable domain is NAGVMQNPRHLVRRRGQEARLRCSPMKGHSHVYWYRQLPEEGLKFMVYLQKENIIDESGMPKERFSAEFPKEGPSILRIQQVVRGDSAAYFCASSPTLTGYSTGELFFGEGSRLTVL.

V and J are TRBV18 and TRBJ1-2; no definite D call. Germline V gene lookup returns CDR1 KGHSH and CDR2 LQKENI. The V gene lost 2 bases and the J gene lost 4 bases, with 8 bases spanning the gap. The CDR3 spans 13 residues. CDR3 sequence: CASSPDSSYGYTF. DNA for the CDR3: TGTGCCAGCTCACCAGATTCCAGCTATGGCTACACCTTC.

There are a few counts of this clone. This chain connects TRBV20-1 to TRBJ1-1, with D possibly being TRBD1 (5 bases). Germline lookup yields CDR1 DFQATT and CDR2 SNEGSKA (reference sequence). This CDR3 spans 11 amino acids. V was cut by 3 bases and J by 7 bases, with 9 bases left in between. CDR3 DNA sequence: TGCAGTGCTAGGGGGGGTTTTGAAGCTTTCTTT. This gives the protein CSARGGFEAFF.

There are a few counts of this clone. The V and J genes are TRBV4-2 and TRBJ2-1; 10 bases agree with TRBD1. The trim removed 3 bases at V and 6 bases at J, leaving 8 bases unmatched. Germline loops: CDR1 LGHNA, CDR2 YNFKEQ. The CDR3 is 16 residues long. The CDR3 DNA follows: TGTGCCAGCAGCCAGGATGCCGGGACAGGGGCCAATGAGCAGTTCTTC. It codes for CASSQDAGTGANEQFF.

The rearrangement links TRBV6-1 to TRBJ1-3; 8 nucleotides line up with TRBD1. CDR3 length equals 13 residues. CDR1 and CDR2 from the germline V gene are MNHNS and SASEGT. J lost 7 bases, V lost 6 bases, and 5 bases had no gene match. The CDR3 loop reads CASRFQGANTIYF. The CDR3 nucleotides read TGTGCCAGCAGATTCCAGGGGGCGAACACCATATATTTT.

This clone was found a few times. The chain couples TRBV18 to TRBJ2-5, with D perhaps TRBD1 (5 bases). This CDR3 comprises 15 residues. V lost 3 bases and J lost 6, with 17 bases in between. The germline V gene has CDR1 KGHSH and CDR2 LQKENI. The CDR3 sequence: CASSPTNKGQKTQYF. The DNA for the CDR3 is TGTGCCAGCTCACCCACGAATAAGGGGCAAAAGACCCAGTACTTC.

The DNA for the CDR3 is TGTGCCAGCAGCTTATCCTGGCGGGGGAACACCGGGGAGCTGTTTTTT. It is translated as CASSLSWRGNTGELFF. The chain joins TRBV7-2 to TRBJ2-2; maybe TRBD2 (6 bases). Germline V CDR1 and CDR2: SGHTA, FQGNSA. The CDR3 sequence is 16 residues long. Deletions cut 2 bases from V and 1 base from J, with 11 bases between.

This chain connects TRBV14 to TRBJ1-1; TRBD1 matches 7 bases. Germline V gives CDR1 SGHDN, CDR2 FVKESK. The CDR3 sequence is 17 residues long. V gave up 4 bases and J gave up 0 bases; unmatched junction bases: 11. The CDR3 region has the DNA TGTGCCAGCAGCCCGCGGGACAGACATCCCCTGAACACTGAAGCTTTCTTT. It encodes CASSPRDRHPLNTEAFF.

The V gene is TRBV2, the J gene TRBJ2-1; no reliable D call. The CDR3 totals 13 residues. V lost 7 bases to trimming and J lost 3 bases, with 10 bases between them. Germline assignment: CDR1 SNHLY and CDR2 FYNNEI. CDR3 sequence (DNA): TGTGCCAGCACCCCGGATTTCTACAATGAGCAGTTCTTC. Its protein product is CASTPDFYNEQFF. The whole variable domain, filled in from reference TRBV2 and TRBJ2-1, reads EPEVTQTPSHQVTQMGQEVILRCVPISNHLYFYWYRQILGQKVEFLVSFYNNEISEKSEIFDDQFSVERPDGSNFTLKIRSTKLEDSAMYFCASTPDFYNEQFFGPGTRLTVL.

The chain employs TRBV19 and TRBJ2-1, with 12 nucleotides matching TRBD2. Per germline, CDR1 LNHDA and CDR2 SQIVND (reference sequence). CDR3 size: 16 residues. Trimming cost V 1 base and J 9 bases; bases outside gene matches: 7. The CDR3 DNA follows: TGTGCCAGTAGTATAGGATGGCTAGCGGGAGGGAGTGAGCAGTTCTTC. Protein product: CASSIGWLAGGSEQFF.

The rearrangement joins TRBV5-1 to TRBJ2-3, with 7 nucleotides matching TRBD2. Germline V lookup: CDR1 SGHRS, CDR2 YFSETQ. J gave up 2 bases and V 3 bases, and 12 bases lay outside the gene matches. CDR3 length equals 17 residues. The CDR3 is CASSSLGRESSTDTQYF. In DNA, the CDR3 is TGCGCCAGCAGCTCCTTGGGGCGGGAGAGTTCCACAGATACGCAGTATTTT.

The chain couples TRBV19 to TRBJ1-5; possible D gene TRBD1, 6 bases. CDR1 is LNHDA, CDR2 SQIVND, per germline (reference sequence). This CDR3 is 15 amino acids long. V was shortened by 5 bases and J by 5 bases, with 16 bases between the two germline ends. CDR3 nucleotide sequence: TGTGCCAGTAGTGGCCAAGGGGGGCGGCATCAGCCCCAGCATTTT. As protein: CASSGQGGRHQPQHF.

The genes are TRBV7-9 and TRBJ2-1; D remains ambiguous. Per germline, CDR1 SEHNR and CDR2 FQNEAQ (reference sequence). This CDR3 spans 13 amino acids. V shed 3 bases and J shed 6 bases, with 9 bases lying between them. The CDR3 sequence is CASSFRQVNEQFF. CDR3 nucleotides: TGTGCCAGCAGCTTCCGGCAGGTCAATGAGCAGTTCTTC.

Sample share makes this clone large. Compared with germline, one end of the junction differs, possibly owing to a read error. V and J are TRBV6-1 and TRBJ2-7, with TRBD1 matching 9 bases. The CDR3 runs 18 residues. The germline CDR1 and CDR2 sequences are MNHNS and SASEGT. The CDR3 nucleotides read TGTGCCAGCAGCGAAGGGCCTCCTACAGGGGGCGCGGTTTACGAGCAGTACTTC. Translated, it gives CASSEGPPTGGAVYEQYF.

Written as DNA, the CDR3 is TGTGCCAGCAGGCAGACTTCCGGGGAGCTGTTTTTT. Amino acids: CASRQTSGELFF. This sequence joins TRBV6-5 and TRBJ2-2, with D hard to call. The CDR3 covers 12 residues. Trimming pared 6 bases from V and 6 bases from J, leaving 8 bases between. Germline V gene sequence: CDR1 MNHEY, CDR2 SVGAGI.